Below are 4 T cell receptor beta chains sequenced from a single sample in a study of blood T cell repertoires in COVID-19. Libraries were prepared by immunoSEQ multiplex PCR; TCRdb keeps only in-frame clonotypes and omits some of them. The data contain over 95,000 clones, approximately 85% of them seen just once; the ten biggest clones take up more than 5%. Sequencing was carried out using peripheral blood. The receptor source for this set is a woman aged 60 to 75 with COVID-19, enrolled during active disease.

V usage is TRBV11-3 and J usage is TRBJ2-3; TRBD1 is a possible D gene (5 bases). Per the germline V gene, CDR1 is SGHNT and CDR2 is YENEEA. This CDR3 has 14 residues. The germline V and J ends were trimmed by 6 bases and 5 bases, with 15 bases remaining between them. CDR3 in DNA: TGTGCCAGCAGTCCCGACAGAGAAGTAGATACGCAGTATTTT. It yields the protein CASSPDREVDTQYF. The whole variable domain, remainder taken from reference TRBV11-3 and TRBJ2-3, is EAGVVQSPRYKIIEKKQPVAFWCNPISGHNTLYWYLQNLGQGPELLIRYENEEAVDDSQLPKDRFSAERLKGVDSTLKIQPAELGDSAVYLCASSPDREVDTQYFGPGTRLTVL.

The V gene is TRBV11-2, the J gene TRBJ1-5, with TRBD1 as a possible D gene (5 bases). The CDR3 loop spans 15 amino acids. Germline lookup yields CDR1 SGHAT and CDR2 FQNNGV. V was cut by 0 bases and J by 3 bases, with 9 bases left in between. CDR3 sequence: CASSLDGRDNQPQHF. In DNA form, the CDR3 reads TGTGCCAGCAGCTTAGATGGCAGGGACAATCAGCCCCAGCATTTT.

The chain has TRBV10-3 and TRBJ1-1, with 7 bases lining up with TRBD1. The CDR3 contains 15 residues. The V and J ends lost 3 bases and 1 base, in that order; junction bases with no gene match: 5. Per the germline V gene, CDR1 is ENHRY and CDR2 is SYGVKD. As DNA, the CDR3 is TGTGCCATCAGTGACCCCGGGACAGAGAACACTGAAGCTTTCTTT. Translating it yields CAISDPGTENTEAFF.

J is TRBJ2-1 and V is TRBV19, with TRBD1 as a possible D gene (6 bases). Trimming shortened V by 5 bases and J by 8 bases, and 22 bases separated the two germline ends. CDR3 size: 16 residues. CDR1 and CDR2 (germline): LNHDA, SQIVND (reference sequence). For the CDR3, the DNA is TGTGCCAGTAGTCCCCGAATGATCAGGGGAAGAGATGAGCAGTTCTTC. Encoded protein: CASSPRMIRGRDEQFF. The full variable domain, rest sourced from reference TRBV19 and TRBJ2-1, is DGGITQSPKYLFRKEGQNVTLSCEQNLNHDAMYWYRQDPGQGLRLIYYSQIVNDFQKGDIAEGYSVSREKKESFPLTVTSAQKNPTAFYLCASSPRMIRGRDEQFFGPGTRLTVL.